Given below is one T cell receptor beta chain in context. What it binds is unknown. TCR beta CDR3 was sequenced at survey depth on immunoSEQ. Some clones are missing from TCRdb's copy, which holds only in-frame ones; the method was immunoSEQ multiplex PCR. There are thousands of clones in the sample; about 63% occur only once, and around 40% lies in the top ten. These data come from a study of CD8 T cell repertoires and HIV-1 epitope variants. V lost 5 bases, J lost 0 bases, and 9 bases lay in between. The germline CDR1 and CDR2 sequences are SSHAT and FNYEAQ (reference sequence). CDR3 size: 14 residues. Overall study findings and caveats: Most of the nine antigen-specific clonotypes appeared cross-reactive to autologous or escape variants.

V gene TRBV7-7 combines with J gene TRBJ2-3; D unclear. Sequencing was performed on cultured CD8+ T cells derived from PBMCs. This sequence originates from a male donor with HIV. The CDR3, as DNA: TGTGCCAGCAGCCCAGACGGAAGCACAGATACGCAGTATTTT. Amino acid sequence: CASSPDGSTDTQYF.